A selection of T cell receptor beta chains follows, all from one sample in a study of cytomegalovirus exposure and HLA in healthy donors. Sequencing used immunoSEQ multiplex PCR; TCRdb keeps in-frame clones, though not all of them. The table lists roughly 130,000 clones, roughly 66% of them singletons. The specimen sequenced was PBMCs. These receptor sequences come from a woman between 55 and 75 years old in good health and CMV-seronegative. Each CDR3 is given with its conserved first and last residue. Fields, in order: J gene, V gene, clone size, CDR3 protein. Only some rows state a clone size, as once, few, many or a class for expanded clones.

TRBJ2-3	TRBV19	NA	CASSGRGDTQYF
TRBJ2-3	TRBV9	NA	CASSPAAGQRGDTQYF
TRBJ1-5	TRBV6-4	few	CASSQKDRTDQPQHF
TRBJ2-1	TRBV11-2	NA	CASSLQGPYNEQFF
TRBJ1-2	TRBV15	few	CATSRPDRENGYTF
TRBJ1-3	TRBV6-1	NA	CASSAQTGTTSGNTIYF
TRBJ2-3	TRBV7-3	NA	CASSLTQTGGRDTQYF
TRBJ2-3	TRBV14	NA	CASSPGLARTDTQYF
TRBJ1-6	TRBV7-6	few	CASSLAGNGSPLHF
NA	TRBV5-1	NA	CASSSAGYEQYF
TRBJ2-4	TRBV6-5	few	CASSSGTGGHIQYF
TRBJ2-2	TRBV13	NA	CASSPGPPLKTGELFF
TRBJ2-3	TRBV5-1	NA	CASSLVPGREVVDTQYF
TRBJ2-2	TRBV5-4	NA	CASSLGQGAGELFF
TRBJ2-7	TRBV7-2	NA	CASSERQGREQYF
TRBJ1-1	TRBV27	NA	CASSLLTGQGITEAFF
TRBJ2-1	TRBV27	many	CASSSETGKNEQFF
TRBJ2-6	TRBV7-9	NA	CASSRDRAPGISGANVLTF
TRBJ2-5	TRBV7-3	NA	CASSVTGKETQYF
TRBJ2-5	TRBV10-3	NA	CAISGLAGGGQETQYF
TRBJ1-1	TRBV19	NA	CASSMRGLEAFF
TRBJ2-5	TRBV7-3	NA	CASSPNGAGGQETQYF
TRBJ2-6	TRBV6-1	NA	CASSETTGSGANVLTF
TRBJ1-5	TRBV6-5	NA	CASSSSQGAGQPQHF
TRBJ2-7	TRBV7-2	NA	CASRGQGAEQYF
TRBJ1-6	TRBV5-1	NA	CASSLALGGNSNSPLHF
TRBJ1-4	TRBV21-1	NA	CASSKYGRCRGTGGPTNEKLFF
TRBJ2-5	TRBV7-9	NA	CASSPLSGRETQYF
TRBJ1-2	TRBV7-2	NA	CASSLARRGYGYTF
TRBJ2-3	TRBV7-3	NA	CASSSFKGGTDTQYF
TRBJ1-6	TRBV19	once	CAAGGSGISSPLHF